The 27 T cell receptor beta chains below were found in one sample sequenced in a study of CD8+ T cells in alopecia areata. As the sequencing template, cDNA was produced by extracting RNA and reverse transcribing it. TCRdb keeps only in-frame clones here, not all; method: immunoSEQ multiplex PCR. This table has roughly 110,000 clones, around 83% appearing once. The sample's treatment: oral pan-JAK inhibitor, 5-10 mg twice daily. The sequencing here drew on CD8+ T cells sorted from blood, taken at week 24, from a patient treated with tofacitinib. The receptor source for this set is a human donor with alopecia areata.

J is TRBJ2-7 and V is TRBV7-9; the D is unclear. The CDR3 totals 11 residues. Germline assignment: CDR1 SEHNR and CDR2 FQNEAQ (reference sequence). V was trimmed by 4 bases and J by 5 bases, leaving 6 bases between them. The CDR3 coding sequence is TGTGCCAGCAGCTCAGGTGACGAGCAGTACTTC. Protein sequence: CASSSGDEQYF.

CDR3 residues: CASSPKPYTDTQYF. The DNA of the CDR3 is TGTGCCAGCAGCCCCAAACCCTACACAGATACGCAGTATTTT. The V call is TRBV7-6, the J call TRBJ2-3; unclear D gene. The V and J ends lost 5 bases and 2 bases respectively, with 11 bases between them. CDR1 SGHVS and CDR2 FNYEAQ come from the germline V gene. The CDR3 loop spans 14 amino acids. Using reference TRBV7-6 and TRBJ2-3 for the parts outside the CDR3, the full variable domain is GAGVSQSPRYKVTKRGQDVALRCDPISGHVSLYWYRQALGQGPEFLTYFNYEAQQDKSGLPNDRFSAERPEGSISTLTIQRTEQRDSAMYRCASSPKPYTDTQYFGPGTRLTVL.

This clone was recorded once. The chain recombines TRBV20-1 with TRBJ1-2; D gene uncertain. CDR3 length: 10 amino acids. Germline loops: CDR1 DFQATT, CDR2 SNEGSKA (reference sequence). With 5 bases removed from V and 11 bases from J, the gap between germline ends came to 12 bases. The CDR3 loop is CSAPDAGYTF. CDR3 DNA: TGCAGTGCTCCGGACGCGGGTTACACCTTC.

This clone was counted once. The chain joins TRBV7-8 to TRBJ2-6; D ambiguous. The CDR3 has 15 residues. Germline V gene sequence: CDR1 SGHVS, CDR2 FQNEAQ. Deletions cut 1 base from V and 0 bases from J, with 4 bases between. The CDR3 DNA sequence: TGTGCCAGCAGCTTAGTTTACTCTGGGGCCAACGTCCTGACTTTC. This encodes CASSLVYSGANVLTF.

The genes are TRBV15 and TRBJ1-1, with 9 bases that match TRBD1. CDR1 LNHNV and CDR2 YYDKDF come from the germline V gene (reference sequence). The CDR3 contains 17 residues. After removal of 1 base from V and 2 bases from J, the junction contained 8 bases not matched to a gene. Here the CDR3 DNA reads TGTGCCACCAGCAGAGTACAGGGGGCCATTCGAAACACTGAAGCTTTCTTT. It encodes CATSRVQGAIRNTEAFF.

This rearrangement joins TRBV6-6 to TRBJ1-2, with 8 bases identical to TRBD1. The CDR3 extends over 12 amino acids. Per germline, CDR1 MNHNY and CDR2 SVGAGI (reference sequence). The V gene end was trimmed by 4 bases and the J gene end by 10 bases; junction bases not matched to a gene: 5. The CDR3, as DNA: TGTGCCAGCAGTTTGACAGGGGAGGACTACACCTTC. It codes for CASSLTGEDYTF.

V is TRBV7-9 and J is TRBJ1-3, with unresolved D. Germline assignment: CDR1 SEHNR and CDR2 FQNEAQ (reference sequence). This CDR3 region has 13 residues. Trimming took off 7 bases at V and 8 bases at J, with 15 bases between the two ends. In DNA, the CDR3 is TGTGCCAGCACAACGGGCCCACTCGACACCATATATTTT. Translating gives CASTTGPLDTIYF.

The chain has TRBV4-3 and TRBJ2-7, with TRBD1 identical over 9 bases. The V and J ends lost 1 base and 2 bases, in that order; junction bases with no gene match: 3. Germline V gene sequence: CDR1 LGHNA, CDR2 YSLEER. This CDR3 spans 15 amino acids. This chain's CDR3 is CASSQGTGEPYEQYF. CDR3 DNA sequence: TGCGCCAGCAGCCAAGGGACAGGGGAACCCTACGAGCAGTACTTC.

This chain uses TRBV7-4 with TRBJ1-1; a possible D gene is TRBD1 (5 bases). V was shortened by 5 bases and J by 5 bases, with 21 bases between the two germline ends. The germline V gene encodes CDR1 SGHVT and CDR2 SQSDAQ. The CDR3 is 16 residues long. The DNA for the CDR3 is TGTGCCAGCAGCCTTAGGGGTCGGTTGTTAAGGACTGAAGCTTTCTTT. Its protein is CASSLRGRLLRTEAFF. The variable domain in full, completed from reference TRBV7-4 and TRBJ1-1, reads GAGVSQSPRYKVAKRGRDVALRCDSISGHVTLYWYRQTLGQGSEVLTYSQSDAQRDKSGRPSGRFSAERPERSVSTLKIQRTEQGDSAVYLCASSLRGRLLRTEAFFGQGTRLTVV.

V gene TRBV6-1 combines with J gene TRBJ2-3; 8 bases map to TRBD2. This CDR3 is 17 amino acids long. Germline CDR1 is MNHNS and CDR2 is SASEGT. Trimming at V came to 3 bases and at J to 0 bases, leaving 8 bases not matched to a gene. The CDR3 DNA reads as TGTGCCAGCAGTGAGGTTTGGGGCGGGGGGAGCACAGATACGCAGTATTTT. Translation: CASSEVWGGGSTDTQYF.

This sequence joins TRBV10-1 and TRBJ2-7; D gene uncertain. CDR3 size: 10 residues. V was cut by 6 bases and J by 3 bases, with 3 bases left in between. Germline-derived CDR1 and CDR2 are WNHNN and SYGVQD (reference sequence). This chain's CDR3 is CASRNYEQYF. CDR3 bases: TGCGCCAGCAGAAACTACGAGCAGTACTTC.

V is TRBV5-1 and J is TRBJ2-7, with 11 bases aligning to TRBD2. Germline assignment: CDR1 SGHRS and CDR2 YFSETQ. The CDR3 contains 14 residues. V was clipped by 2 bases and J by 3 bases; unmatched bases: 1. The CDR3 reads CASSFTSGGYEQYF. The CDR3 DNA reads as TGCGCCAGCAGCTTTACTAGCGGGGGCTACGAGCAGTACTTC.

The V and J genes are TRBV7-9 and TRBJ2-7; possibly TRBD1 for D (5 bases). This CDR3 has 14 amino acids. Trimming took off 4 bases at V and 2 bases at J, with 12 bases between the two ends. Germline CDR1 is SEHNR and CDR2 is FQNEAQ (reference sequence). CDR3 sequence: CASSYQTVPYEQYF. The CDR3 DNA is TGTGCCAGCAGCTACCAGACAGTTCCCTACGAGCAGTACTTC.

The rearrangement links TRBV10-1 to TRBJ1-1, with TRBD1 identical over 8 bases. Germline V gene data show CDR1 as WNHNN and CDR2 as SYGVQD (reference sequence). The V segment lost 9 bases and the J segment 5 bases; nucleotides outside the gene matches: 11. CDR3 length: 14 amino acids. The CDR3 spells CASTPGTGGTEAFF. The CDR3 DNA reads TGCGCCAGTACCCCCGGGACAGGCGGGACTGAAGCTTTCTTT.

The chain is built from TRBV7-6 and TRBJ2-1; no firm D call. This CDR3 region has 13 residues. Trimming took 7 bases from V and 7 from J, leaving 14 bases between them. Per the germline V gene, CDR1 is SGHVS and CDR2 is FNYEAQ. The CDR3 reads CASNAGLVNEQFF. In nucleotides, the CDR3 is TGTGCCAGCAACGCAGGTTTGGTGAATGAGCAGTTCTTC. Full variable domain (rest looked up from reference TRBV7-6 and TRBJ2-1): GAGVSQSPRYKVTKRGQDVALRCDPISGHVSLYWYRQALGQGPEFLTYFNYEAQQDKSGLPNDRFSAERPEGSISTLTIQRTEQRDSAMYRCASNAGLVNEQFFGPGTRLTVL.

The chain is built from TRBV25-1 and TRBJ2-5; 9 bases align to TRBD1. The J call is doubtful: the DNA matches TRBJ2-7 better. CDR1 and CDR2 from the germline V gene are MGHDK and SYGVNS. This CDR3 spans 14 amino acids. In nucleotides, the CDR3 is TGTGCCAGCACCACCGGGACAGGGTACAACGAGCAGTACTTC. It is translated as CASTTGTGYNEQYF.

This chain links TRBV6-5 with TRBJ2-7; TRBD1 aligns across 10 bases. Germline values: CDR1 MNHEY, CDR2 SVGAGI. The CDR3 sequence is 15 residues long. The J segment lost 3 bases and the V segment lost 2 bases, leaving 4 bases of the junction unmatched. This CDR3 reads CASSYRRDRGYEQYF. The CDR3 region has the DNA TGTGCCAGCAGTTACCGAAGGGACAGGGGCTACGAGCAGTACTTC.

In DNA form, the CDR3 reads TGCAGCGTTGAAGGCGGCAGATCCTACCAAGAGACCCAGTACTTC. Encoded protein: CSVEGGRSYQETQYF. The chain carries TRBV29-1 and TRBJ2-5; D ambiguous. Germline loops: CDR1 SQVTM, CDR2 ANQGSEA. The ends were cut back, 1 base at V and 0 bases at J, with 12 bases in the middle. CDR3 size: 15 residues.

The CDR3 region has the DNA TGTGCCAGCAGCCCATGGGACAGACCTAACTATGGCTACACCTTC. This codes for CASSPWDRPNYGYTF. The genes are TRBV9 and TRBJ1-2, with 7 positions matching TRBD1. This CDR3 is built from 15 residues. Trimming removed 4 bases from V and 0 bases from J; junction bases left unmatched: 6. Germline V gene lookup returns CDR1 SGDLS and CDR2 YYNGEE.

Written as DNA, the CDR3 is TGTGCCAGCAGCTCTGGTTTCTACTACGAGCAGTACTTC. It translates to CASSSGFYYEQYF. The chain is built from TRBV7-9 and TRBJ2-7; D is ambiguous. The V end lost 4 bases, the J end lost 3 bases, and 10 bases lay between the germline ends. CDR1 is SEHNR, CDR2 FQNEAQ, per germline (reference sequence). The CDR3 length is 13 residues.

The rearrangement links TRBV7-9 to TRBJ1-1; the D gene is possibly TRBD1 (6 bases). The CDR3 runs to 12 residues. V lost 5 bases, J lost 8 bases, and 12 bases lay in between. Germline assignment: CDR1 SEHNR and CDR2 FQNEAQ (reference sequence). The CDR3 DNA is TGTGCCAGCAGCCTCCAAACAGGGGAAGCTTTCTTT. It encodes CASSLQTGEAFF.

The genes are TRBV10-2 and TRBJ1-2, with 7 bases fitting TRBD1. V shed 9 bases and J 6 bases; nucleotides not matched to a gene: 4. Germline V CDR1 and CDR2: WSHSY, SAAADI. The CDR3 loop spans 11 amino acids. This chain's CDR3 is CASGGTDGYTF. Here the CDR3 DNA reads TGCGCCAGTGGGGGGACAGATGGCTACACCTTC.

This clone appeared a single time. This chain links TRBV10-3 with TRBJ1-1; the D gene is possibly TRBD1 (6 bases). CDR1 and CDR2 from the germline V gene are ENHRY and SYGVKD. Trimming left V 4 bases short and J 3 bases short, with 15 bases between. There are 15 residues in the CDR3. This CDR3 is CAISGGRTGDTEAFF. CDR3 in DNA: TGTGCCATCAGTGGGGGGCGGACCGGGGACACTGAAGCTTTCTTT.

CDR3 sequence reads: CASSVGLAALETQYF. The CDR3 region has the DNA TGTGCCAGCAGCGTAGGACTAGCGGCGTTGGAGACCCAGTACTTC. J is TRBJ2-5 and V is TRBV9, with TRBD2 identical over 9 bases. This CDR3 region has 15 residues. Germline loops: CDR1 SGDLS, CDR2 YYNGEE. The trim removed 0 bases at V and 5 bases at J, leaving 5 bases unmatched.

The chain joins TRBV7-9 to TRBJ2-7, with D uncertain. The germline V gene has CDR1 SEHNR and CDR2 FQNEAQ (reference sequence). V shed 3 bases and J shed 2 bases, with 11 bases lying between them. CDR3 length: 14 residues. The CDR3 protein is CASSLTLSPYEQYF. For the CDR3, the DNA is TGTGCCAGCAGCTTGACTCTAAGCCCCTACGAGCAGTACTTC.

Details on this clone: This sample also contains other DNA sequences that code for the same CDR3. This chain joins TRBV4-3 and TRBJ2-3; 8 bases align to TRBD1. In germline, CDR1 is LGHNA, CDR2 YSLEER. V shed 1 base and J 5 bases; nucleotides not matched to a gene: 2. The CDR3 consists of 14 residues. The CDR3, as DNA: TGCGCCAGCAGCCAAGGAACAGGGGGAGATACGCAGTATTTT. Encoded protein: CASSQGTGGDTQYF.

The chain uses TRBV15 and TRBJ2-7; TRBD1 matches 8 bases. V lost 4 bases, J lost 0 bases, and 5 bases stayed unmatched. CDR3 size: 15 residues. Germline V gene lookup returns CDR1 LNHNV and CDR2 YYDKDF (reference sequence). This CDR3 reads CATSKDRESSYEQYF. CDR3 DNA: TGTGCCACCAGCAAGGACAGGGAGAGCTCCTACGAGCAGTACTTC.